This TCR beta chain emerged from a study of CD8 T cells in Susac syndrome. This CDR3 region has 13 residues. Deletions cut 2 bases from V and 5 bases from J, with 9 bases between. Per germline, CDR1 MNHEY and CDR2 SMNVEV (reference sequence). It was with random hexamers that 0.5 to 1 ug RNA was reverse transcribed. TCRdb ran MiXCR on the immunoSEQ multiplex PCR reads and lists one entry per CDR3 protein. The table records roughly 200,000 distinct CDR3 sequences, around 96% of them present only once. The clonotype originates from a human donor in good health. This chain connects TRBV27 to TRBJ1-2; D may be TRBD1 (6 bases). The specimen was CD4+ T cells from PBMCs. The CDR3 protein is CASSLLQGYGYTF. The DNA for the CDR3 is TGTGCCAGCAGTTTACTGCAGGGGTATGGCTACACCTTC.